Listed below are T cell receptor beta chains from one sample, sequenced in a study of cytotoxic CD8 clonotypes in ibrutinib-treated CLL. Sequencing used immunoSEQ multiplex PCR; TCRdb keeps in-frame clones, though not all of them. This sample has around 70,000 clones, with about 63% found just once. The material was PBMCs, obtained after 12 months of ibrutinib treatment. These receptors were taken from a human donor with chronic lymphocytic leukemia. The CDR3 runs from the conserved cysteine through the conserved F or W. Fields, in order: clone size, J gene, D gene, V gene, CDR3 DNA, CDR3 protein. A D gene is named only where the DNA matches it firmly. Size is omitted from some rows. Given values are once, few, many or a class for expanded clones.

few TRBJ2-1 TRBD2 TRBV2 TGTGCCACGGGGGGGCAAAGTGGGCAGTTCTTC CATGGQSGQFF
- TRBJ1-2 - TRBV5-5 TGTGCCAGCAGCTTGGAAGGAGATGGCTACACCTTC CASSLEGDGYTF
- TRBJ2-1 - TRBV5-4 TGTGCCAGCAGCTTGGGGGTAGCCAGTTACAATGAGCAGTTCTTC CASSLGVASYNEQFF
once TRBJ1-2 - TRBV7-9 TGTGCCAGCAGCTTAGATTTGGGGGTTAGGGACTATGGCTACACCTTC CASSLDLGVRDYGYTF
- TRBJ2-3 TRBD2 TRBV27 TGTGCCAGCAGCCCCCCGGGACTAGCGGTCCAGAGTGATACGCAGTATTTT CASSPPGLAVQSDTQYF
- TRBJ1-4 TRBD1 TRBV28 TGTGCCAGCAGTATCAGGGGGCTGGGTAATGAAAAACTGTTTTTT CASSIRGLGNEKLFF
- TRBJ2-7 - TRBV10-3 TGTGCCATCAGTGAGTCTCGCGACGACGAGCAGTACTTC CAISESRDDEQYF
- TRBJ2-7 - TRBV6-6 TGTGCCACCCACGGGCGGGCCTTTTCCTACGAGCAGTACTTC CATHGRAFSYEQYF
many TRBJ1-2 TRBD1 TRBV29-1 TGCAGCGTCCGCACGGGACAGAGCTATGGCTACACCTTC CSVRTGQSYGYTF
- TRBJ2-3 TRBD2 TRBV5-1 TGCGCCAGCAGCTCCGGACTAGCGGGGGGGTTAGATACGCAGTATTTT CASSSGLAGGLDTQYF
- TRBJ2-6 - TRBV6-1 TGTGCCAGCACCAAATCTGGGGCCAACGTCCTGACTTTC CASTKSGANVLTF
- TRBJ2-3 - TRBV5-1 TGCGCCAGCAGCACCGGACAGGGACTAACAGATACGCAGTATTTT CASSTGQGLTDTQYF
- TRBJ2-3 - TRBV5-1 TGCGCCAGCAGCCGTGGACAGTTCTCAGATACGCAGTATTTT CASSRGQFSDTQYF
once TRBJ1-1 TRBD1 TRBV18 TGTGCCAGCTCACGAGACAGGGGTTTGAACACTGAAGCTTTCTTT CASSRDRGLNTEAFF
- TRBJ1-2 - TRBV2 TGTGCCAGCAGTGAAGGGACACATGGCTACACCTTC CASSEGTHGYTF
- TRBJ2-3 TRBD2 TRBV6-1 TGTGCCAGCAAAGATGGGGGGGGCACAGATACGCAGTATTTT CASKDGGGTDTQYF
few TRBJ1-2 TRBD1 TRBV7-2 TGTGCCAGCACCAAAATTCAGGGGGCGCTGGGCTACACCTTC CASTKIQGALGYTF
- TRBJ2-7 TRBD1 TRBV28 TGTGCCAGCAGTTTGGGACAGGCAAGCTCCTACGAGCAGTACTTC CASSLGQASSYEQYF
- TRBJ1-1 - TRBV6-5 TGTGCCAGCAGCCCCGGGCGGTACACTGAAGCTTTCTTT CASSPGRYTEAFF
- TRBJ1-1 - TRBV9 TGTGCCAGCAGCGTAGGTGCAGGGAACACTGAAGCTTTCTTT CASSVGAGNTEAFF
- TRBJ1-2 - TRBV5-4 TGTGCCAGCAGCTTGGACGCGAGTAGTTACTTGAAGCAGAACTATGGCTACACCTTC CASSLDASSYLKQNYGYTF
- TRBJ2-5 - TRBV10-3 TGTGCCATCAGTGAGTCAAACGACAGGACCCAAGAGACCCAGTACTTC CAISESNDRTQETQYF
- TRBJ1-6 - TRBV30 TGTGCCTGGAGTGGGCGCTCCTATAATTCACCCCTCCACTTT CAWSGRSYNSPLHF
- TRBJ2-7 - TRBV7-9 TGTGCCAGCAGCTTAGTTCAAGTCATCGGCACCTACGAGCAGTACTTC CASSLVQVIGTYEQYF
few TRBJ1-2 TRBD1 TRBV11-2 TGTGCCAGCAGCTTAGGGGGACAGGGAGACTATGGCTACACCTTC CASSLGGQGDYGYTF
- TRBJ2-1 TRBD1 TRBV2 TGTGCCAGCAGTTCCGGGACAGGGTGGGGTGAGCAGTTCTTC CASSSGTGWGEQFF
- TRBJ2-1 - TRBV14 TGTGCCAGCAGCCCCGGGGTAGGGCAGTTCTTC CASSPGVGQFF
- TRBJ2-7 - TRBV7-2 TGTGCCAGCAGCCCGAGACCAGGACCCCTAATCGGCGAGCAGTACTTC CASSPRPGPLIGEQYF
- TRBJ2-2 - TRBV10-2 TGCGCCAGCAGTGAGTCCGCCGGCCCCCGAGTTGACGGGGAGCTGTTTTTT CASSESAGPRVDGELFF
- TRBJ2-7 - TRBV4-3 TGCGCCAGCAGCCAAGTCATCTGTTGGGGCCAATCCCCCTACGAGCAGTACTTC CASSQVICWGQSPYEQYF
- TRBJ2-3 - TRBV4-3 TGCGCCAGCAGCCGAGGAGCGGATACGCAGTATTTT CASSRGADTQYF